This T cell receptor (beta chain) was identified in a study of post-analysis software for immune sequencing data. Study summary: Clinical courses comprised relapsing-remitting, secondary progressive and progressive-relapsing multiple sclerosis. Study findings and constraints: Batch-matched samples strongly co-clustered by F measure. Patients showed TRBV5-6, TRBV5-1 and TRBV20-1 among a few TRBV segments more frequent than in controls. When compared against controls, multiple sclerosis patients showed significantly lower normalized Chao1 diversity.

The V gene's germline CDR1 is KGHSH and CDR2 LQKENI. The CDR3 covers 14 residues. To note about this clonotype: Its matching antigen is unknown. One end of the junction fails to match germline, which may point to a read error.

Every TCR beta cDNA library bore unique molecular identifiers. Input of about 0.95 to 11 million T cells yielded some 500,000 cDNA molecules. Each CDR3 protein gets one entry after TCRdb re-called the PCR reads with MiXCR. This sample carries about half a million distinct CDR3 sequences, around 36% of them seen once, and the ten largest clones take approximately 6%. The receptor comes from a girl aged 2 to 17 with multiple sclerosis. The specimen was blood. The V gene is TRBV18, the J gene TRBJ2-1, with a tentative D call TRBD1 (6 bases). The CDR3 here is CASSPQGAYNEQFF. DNA for the CDR3: TGTGCCAGCTCGCCACAGGGTGCCTACAATGAGCAGTTCTTC.